Presented here are 10 T cell receptor beta chains from one specimen sequenced in a study of cytomegalovirus exposure and HLA in healthy donors. With 60 Vbeta and 13 Jbeta primers, the PCR was carried out. The assay was immunoSEQ multiplex PCR, and TCRdb's table has in-frame clones only and misses some. This table has around 120,000 clones, 70% to 80% appearing once. Sequencing used PBMCs. These receptors were collected from a woman aged 40-49 years in good health and CMV-seropositive.

The chain couples TRBV19 to TRBJ1-2; 7 positions match TRBD1. Trimming cost V 10 bases and J 4 bases; bases outside gene matches: 9. The V gene's germline CDR1 is LNHDA and CDR2 SQIVND (reference sequence). This CDR3 has 13 residues. This CDR3 is CATEHRGSYGYTF. As DNA, the CDR3 is TGTGCCACCGAACACAGGGGCAGCTATGGCTACACCTTC.

The chain carries TRBV4-1 and TRBJ2-1; D remains ambiguous. The CDR3 is 12 amino acids. The V and J ends lost 1 base and 9 bases respectively, with 7 bases between them. Germline CDR1 and CDR2: MGHRA and YSYEKL. CDR3 amino acids: CASSQGGAEQFF. The CDR3 nucleotides read TGCGCCAGCAGCCAAGGAGGAGCTGAGCAGTTCTTC.

This chain links TRBV19 with TRBJ2-5; 7 positions agree with TRBD2. Germline loops: CDR1 LNHDA, CDR2 SQIVND (reference sequence). This CDR3 contains 13 residues. V lost 3 bases, J lost 4 bases, and 2 bases stayed unmatched. The CDR3 is CASSIGGRETQYF. In nucleotides, the CDR3 is TGTGCCAGTAGTATTGGCGGGAGAGAGACCCAGTACTTC.

This sequence joins TRBV2 and TRBJ2-1; 11 bases map to TRBD2. CDR3 length: 14 amino acids. V gave up 7 bases and J gave up 4 bases; unmatched junction bases: 3. Per germline, CDR1 SNHLY and CDR2 FYNNEI. The chain's CDR3 is CASKGTSGYNEQFF. DNA of the CDR3: TGTGCCAGCAAGGGGACTAGCGGATACAATGAGCAGTTCTTC.

In this sample, this clone turned up a few times. The chain links TRBV18 to TRBJ2-1; perhaps TRBD2 as D (7 bases). Germline-derived CDR1 and CDR2 are KGHSH and LQKENI. V dropped 1 base and J dropped 5 bases, with 18 bases sitting between them. The CDR3 has 17 residues. CDR3 DNA sequence: TGTGCCAGCTCACCACGAGGACTGGGAGGGGGAGACAATGAGCAGTTCTTC. It encodes CASSPRGLGGGDNEQFF.

The chain joins TRBV5-1 to TRBJ2-7; the match to TRBD1 covers 9 bases. V dropped 3 bases and J dropped 4; count of bases not matched to a gene: 11. The CDR3 length is 16 residues. The germline CDR1 and CDR2 sequences are SGHRS and YFSETQ. This CDR3 is CASSYGRGQGQYEQYF. CDR3 nucleotide sequence: TGCGCCAGCAGCTACGGTAGAGGACAGGGGCAATACGAGCAGTACTTC.

The gene calls are TRBV19 and TRBJ1-4; D remains ambiguous. Trimming took 4 bases from V and 8 from J, leaving 5 bases between them. Germline V gene data show CDR1 as LNHDA and CDR2 as SQIVND (reference sequence). This CDR3 has 11 residues. The CDR3 region has the DNA TGTGCCAGTAGTACGGGGGAAAAACTGTTTTTT. Translation gives CASSTGEKLFF.

The chain carries TRBV13 and TRBJ1-4; 8 bases align to TRBD1. Germline assignment: CDR1 PRHDT and CDR2 FYEKMQ (reference sequence). J gave up 2 bases and V 4 bases, and 6 bases lay outside the gene matches. The CDR3 runs 16 residues. The CDR3 nucleotides read TGTGCCAGCAGCTCGGACAGGGATGGCACTAATGAAAAACTGTTTTTT. Its translation: CASSSDRDGTNEKLFF.

This CDR3 is CASSAQGDHEQYF. The CDR3 DNA reads as TGTGCCAGCAGCGCGCAGGGCGACCACGAGCAGTACTTC. The chain combines TRBV5-4 with TRBJ2-7; possible D gene TRBD1, 5 bases. CDR1 SGHNT and CDR2 YYREEE come from the germline V gene (reference sequence). The CDR3 is made up of 13 amino acids. Trimming pared 4 bases from V and 5 bases from J, leaving 13 bases between.

A single count supports this clone. The CDR3 coding sequence is TGTGCCAGCAGCTTGTCCTCAGGGGCCTACGAGCAGTACTTC. Its translation is CASSLSSGAYEQYF. The chain carries TRBV5-4 and TRBJ2-7; D is perhaps TRBD1 (6 bases). V lost 1 base, J lost 2 bases, and 10 bases lay in between. In germline, CDR1 is SGHNT, CDR2 YYREEE (reference sequence). The CDR3 spans 14 residues.